Only one count was recorded for the clone carrying this TCR beta chain. The repertoire was sequenced with immunoSEQ multiplex PCR; TCRdb's copy has only in-frame clones and lacks some. The table has millions of clones, about 95% seen once. Germline values: CDR1 MNHEY, CDR2 SMNVEV (reference sequence). The CDR3 runs 14 residues. V dropped 7 bases and J dropped 4; count of bases not matched to a gene: 3. These data come from a study of shared clonotypes between healthy human individuals. Study information: There were three CD4 naive, three CD4 memory, two CD8 naive and one CD8 memory plates per donor.

Positively selected for CCR7, the CD45RO-negative cells used as naive CD8 cells excluded terminally differentiated effector memory CD45RA+ cells. The sample comprised naive CD8+ T cells sorted from blood. This TCR was recovered from a man younger than 35 in good health. This chain connects TRBV27 to TRBJ2-1; TRBD2 matches 11 bases. In DNA, the CDR3 is TGTGCCAGCAAGGGACTAGCGGATTACAATGAGCAGTTCTTC. Protein: CASKGLADYNEQFF.